A single sample is the source of the 18 T cell receptor beta chains below, sequenced in a study of Ad26.COV2.S vaccination and SARS-CoV-2 variants. The repertoire was sequenced with immunoSEQ multiplex PCR; TCRdb's copy has only in-frame clones and lacks some. Of 180,000 or so clones listed, approximately 90% were seen once; the top ten hold about 5.5%. The sequencing here drew on peripheral blood, taken after recovery from COVID-19. The receptors derive from a human donor who had recovered from COVID-19.

The chain combines TRBV5-1 with TRBJ2-3; no clear D gene. Per the germline V gene, CDR1 is SGHRS and CDR2 is YFSETQ. Trimming left V 2 bases short and J 6 bases short, with 13 bases between. The CDR3 is 14 amino acids. The CDR3 DNA follows: TGCGCCAGCAGCTTAGCTTTTATGGGTGATACGCAGTATTTT. Translation: CASSLAFMGDTQYF.

This clone was found once. The V call is TRBV21-1, the J call TRBJ2-4; the D call of TRBD1 is as the table states it, not checked on the DNA. TRBV21-1 is reported as a pseudogene. The CDR3 runs 10 residues. The CDR3: CVLPQNIQYF. Here the CDR3 DNA reads TGTGTCTTGCCTCAGAACATTCAGTACTTC.

The chain employs TRBV4-1 and TRBJ2-1; D unresolved. Germline assignment: CDR1 MGHRA and CDR2 YSYEKL. Trimming took 0 bases from V and 12 from J, leaving 9 bases between them. This CDR3 region has 12 residues. CDR3 sequence reads: CASSQETLRQFF. The CDR3 coding sequence is TGCGCCAGCAGCCAAGAAACCCTACGGCAGTTCTTC.

Concerning this clone: The sample contains more than one DNA sequence encoding this CDR3. V and J are TRBV7-8 and TRBJ1-1; D is unclear. This CDR3 has 14 amino acids. V lost 4 bases to trimming and J lost 2 bases, with 11 bases between them. Germline-derived CDR1 and CDR2 are SGHVS and FQNEAQ. CDR3 sequence: CASSSRKGNTEAFF. The CDR3 DNA follows: TGTGCCAGCAGCTCGCGGAAGGGAAACACTGAAGCTTTCTTT. Combining the CDR3 with reference TRBV7-8 and TRBJ1-1 gives the whole variable domain GAGVSQSPRYKVAKRGQDVALRCDPISGHVSLFWYQQALGQGPEFLTYFQNEAQLDKSGLPSDRFFAERPEGSVSTLKIQRTQQEDSAVYLCASSSRKGNTEAFFGQGTRLTVV.

This chain connects TRBV28 to TRBJ2-7; the match to TRBD1 covers 8 bases. Germline V gene lookup returns CDR1 MDHEN and CDR2 SYDVKM. This CDR3 has 15 amino acids. Germline trimming cut 2 bases from V and 3 bases from J; bases unmatched to any gene: 6. The CDR3 spells CASSLAGTGYYEQYF. Here the CDR3 DNA reads TGTGCCAGCAGTTTAGCCGGGACAGGCTACTACGAGCAGTACTTC.

This clone was recorded only once. The V gene is TRBV6-5, the J gene TRBJ2-1; 9 nucleotides align to TRBD1. CDR1 and CDR2 (germline): MNHEY, SVGAGI. V was pared by 6 bases and J by 2 bases, with 5 bases of the junction left unmatched. The CDR3 sequence is 15 residues long. The CDR3: CASSQTGGTYNEQFF. CDR3 nucleotide sequence: TGTGCCAGCAGCCAAACAGGGGGCACCTACAATGAGCAGTTCTTC.

This chain uses TRBV2 with TRBJ2-3, with D perhaps TRBD2 (5 bases). The CDR3 loop spans 14 amino acids. CDR1 is SNHLY and CDR2 is FYNNEI in the germline V gene. V lost 5 bases to trimming and J lost 0 bases, with 9 bases between them. CDR3 nucleotide sequence: TGTGCCAGCAGTCCGGACTGGAGCACAGATACGCAGTATTTT. This codes for CASSPDWSTDTQYF.

The genes are TRBV5-1 and TRBJ1-2, with D tentatively TRBD1 (5 bases). The germline CDR1 and CDR2 sequences are SGHRS and YFSETQ. Deletions cut 4 bases from V and 8 bases from J, with 27 bases between. This CDR3 has 17 amino acids. CDR3 in amino acids: CASSLRRFTGPQRGYTF. The CDR3 region has the DNA TGCGCCAGCAGCCTGAGGAGGTTCACAGGTCCCCAGAGAGGCTACACCTTC.

J is TRBJ2-5 and V is TRBV6-5; 10 nucleotides align to TRBD1. Germline V CDR1 and CDR2: MNHEY, SVGAGI. This CDR3 has 14 residues. The junction had 7 bases not matched to a gene; V was cut back by 7 bases and J by 5 bases. The DNA for the CDR3 is TGTGCCAGCAAAATGACAGGGGGCGGGGAGACCCAGTACTTC. Translated: CASKMTGGGETQYF.

The chain couples TRBV27 to TRBJ2-1, with TRBD2 matching over 15 bases. V shed 8 bases and J 4 bases; nucleotides not matched to a gene: 6. The CDR3 covers 16 residues. Germline values: CDR1 MNHEY, CDR2 SMNVEV (reference sequence). The CDR3 nucleotides are TGTGCCAGCCGGACTAGCGGGGGGGAATCATACAATGAGCAGTTCTTC. It is translated as CASRTSGGESYNEQFF.

The chain joins TRBV3-1 (or the pseudogene TRBV3-2) to TRBJ1-1; D uncertain. The V end was cut by 1 base, the J end by 0 bases, with 9 bases between. Germline V gene data show CDR1 as LGHDT and CDR2 as YNNKEL (reference sequence). The CDR3 has 15 residues. DNA for the CDR3: TGTGCCAGCAGCCAAGGAGAGTTTATGAACACTGAAGCTTTCTTT. Translation: CASSQGEFMNTEAFF.

The chain has TRBV7-9 and TRBJ2-5; perhaps TRBD2 as D (5 bases). V gave up 2 bases and J gave up 4 bases, with 8 bases separating them. This CDR3 contains 13 residues. The germline CDR1 and CDR2 sequences are SEHNR and FQNEAQ (reference sequence). The CDR3 spells CASSLPSGETQYF. CDR3 sequence (DNA): TGTGCCAGCAGCTTACCCAGCGGAGAGACCCAGTACTTC.

This chain joins TRBV25-1 and TRBJ1-5, with D perhaps matching TRBD1 (6 bases). With 6 bases removed from V and 2 bases from J, the gap between germline ends came to 20 bases. In germline, CDR1 is MGHDK, CDR2 SYGVNS. The CDR3 totals 17 residues. CDR3 sequence: CASRPRPNREGNQPQHF. The CDR3 DNA follows: TGTGCCAGCAGACCTAGACCAAACAGGGAGGGCAATCAGCCCCAGCATTTT.

This chain links TRBV12-3 or TRBV12-4 with TRBJ2-2, with D perhaps TRBD2 (5 bases). Trimming stripped 8 bases from V and 6 bases from J, with 10 bases between. The CDR3 is 12 amino acids. This chain's CDR3 is CASSEVAGELFF. CDR3 nucleotide sequence: TGTGCCAGCTCGGAGGTTGCCGGGGAGCTGTTTTTT.

The chain links TRBV3-1 (or the pseudogene TRBV3-2) to TRBJ2-2, with a tentative D call TRBD2 (6 bases). Per the germline V gene, CDR1 is LGHDT and CDR2 is YNNKEL (reference sequence). The CDR3 consists of 16 residues. V lost 4 bases, J lost 6 bases, and 18 bases lay in between. The CDR3 loop reads CASSPLRGFTSGELFF. DNA of the CDR3: TGTGCCAGCAGCCCTCTCCGGGGGTTCACTTCCGGGGAGCTGTTTTTT.

The chain uses TRBV3-1 (or the pseudogene TRBV3-2) and TRBJ2-5, with 7 bases that match TRBD2. This CDR3 has 18 residues. Germline V gene data show CDR1 as LGHDT and CDR2 as YNNKEL (reference sequence). V was clipped by 1 base and J by 4 bases; unmatched bases: 15. The chain's CDR3 is CASSQVRGGGGGGETQYF. CDR3 nucleotide sequence: TGTGCCAGCAGCCAAGTTCGGGGCGGTGGCGGGGGAGGAGAGACCCAGTACTTC.

V usage is TRBV7-2 and J usage is TRBJ2-1; D uncertain. The V gene's germline CDR1 is SGHTA and CDR2 FQGNSA. The CDR3 consists of 14 residues. Trimming left V 6 bases short and J 0 bases short, with 9 bases between. CDR3 loop: CASRYPGSYNEQFF. In nucleotides, the CDR3 is TGTGCCAGCAGATACCCTGGCTCCTACAATGAGCAGTTCTTC.

The gene calls are TRBV19 and TRBJ2-7; 7 positions match TRBD1. Unmatched junction bases numbered 7, after V lost 5 bases and J lost 0 bases. In germline, CDR1 is LNHDA, CDR2 SQIVND (reference sequence). The length of the CDR3 is 15 residues. As DNA, the CDR3 is TGTGCCAGTAGTCGTAGACAGGGCGTCTCCTACGAGCAGTACTTC. Residues: CASSRRQGVSYEQYF.